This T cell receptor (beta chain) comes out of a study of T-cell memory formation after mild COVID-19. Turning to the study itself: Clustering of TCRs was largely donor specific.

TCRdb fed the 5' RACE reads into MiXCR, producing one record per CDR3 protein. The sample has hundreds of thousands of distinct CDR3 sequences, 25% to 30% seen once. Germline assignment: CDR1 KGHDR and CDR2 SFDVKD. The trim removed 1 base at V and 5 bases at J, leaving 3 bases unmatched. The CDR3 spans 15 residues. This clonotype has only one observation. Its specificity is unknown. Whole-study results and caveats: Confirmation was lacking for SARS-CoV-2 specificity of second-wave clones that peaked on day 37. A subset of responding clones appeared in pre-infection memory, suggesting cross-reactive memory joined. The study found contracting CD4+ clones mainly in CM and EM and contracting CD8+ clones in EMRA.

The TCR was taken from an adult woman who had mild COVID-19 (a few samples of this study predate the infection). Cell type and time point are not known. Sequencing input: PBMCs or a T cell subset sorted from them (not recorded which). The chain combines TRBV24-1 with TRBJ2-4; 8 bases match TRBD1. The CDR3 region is CATSDLAGGENIQYF. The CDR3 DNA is TGTGCCACCAGTGATTTAGCAGGGGGCGAAAACATTCAGTACTTC.